The 27 T cell receptor beta chains in this list originate from one sample, sequenced in a study of T cell changes during pregnancy in multiple sclerosis. Assay used: immunoSEQ multiplex PCR; TCRdb lists only in-frame clones, some missing. This sample has tens of thousands of clones, with 91% found just once. Sample: CD8+ T cells from peripheral blood mononuclear cells, taken after pregnancy. The receptor source for this set is a female donor with multiple sclerosis, enrolled in a pregnancy study.

This clone occurred once. The chain couples TRBV9 to TRBJ1-1, with D unresolved. V was trimmed by 0 bases and J by 3 bases, leaving 12 bases between them. Germline-derived CDR1 and CDR2 are SGDLS and YYNGEE. The CDR3 contains 15 residues. The chain's CDR3 is CASSVGSDWDTEAFF. As DNA, the CDR3 is TGTGCCAGCAGCGTAGGGTCAGACTGGGACACTGAAGCTTTCTTT.

CDR3: CASSIGSGVGGSYEQYF. CDR3 nucleotide sequence: TGTGCCAGTAGTATAGGCTCGGGTGTCGGGGGCTCCTACGAGCAGTACTTC. The chain joins TRBV19 to TRBJ2-7; TRBD2 might be the D (6 bases). This CDR3 region has 17 residues. V was shortened by 1 base and J by 0 bases, with 16 bases between the two germline ends. Germline values: CDR1 LNHDA, CDR2 SQIVND (reference sequence).

The chain has TRBV28 and TRBJ1-1; D is ambiguous. Trimming removed 8 bases from V and 5 bases from J, with 12 bases in between. CDR3 size: 12 residues. Germline CDR1 MDHEN, CDR2 SYDVKM. The CDR3 loop reads CASQGSGTEAFF. In DNA form, the CDR3 reads TGTGCCAGCCAAGGGTCGGGGACTGAAGCTTTCTTT.

The chain links TRBV9 to TRBJ2-7, with 7 bases fitting TRBD2. Germline CDR1 and CDR2: SGDLS and YYNGEE. This CDR3 contains 14 residues. Trimming removed 2 bases from V and 2 bases from J; junction bases left unmatched: 4. CDR3: CASSVSGGTYEQYF. Here the CDR3 DNA reads TGTGCCAGCAGCGTCTCGGGGGGAACCTACGAGCAGTACTTC.

The rearrangement uses TRBV10-3 and TRBJ2-3; TRBD2 agrees at 15 bases. The V gene's germline CDR1 is ENHRY and CDR2 SYGVKD. V dropped 3 bases and J dropped 2; count of bases not matched to a gene: 15. This CDR3 spans 21 amino acids. CDR3 sequence reads: CAISDLSGTSGRPELTDTQYF. The CDR3 coding sequence is TGTGCCATCAGTGATTTAAGTGGGACTAGCGGGAGGCCAGAACTCACAGATACGCAGTATTTT.

The chain joins TRBV4-1 to TRBJ1-2; 10 bases map to TRBD1. This CDR3 region has 18 residues. Germline V gene lookup returns CDR1 MGHRA and CDR2 YSYEKL. Trimming at V came to 0 bases and at J to 3 bases, leaving 10 bases not matched to a gene. CDR3 coding DNA: TGCGCCAGCAGCCAAGATGGGGCCCCCGACAGGGGGCACTATGGCTACACCTTC. It encodes CASSQDGAPDRGHYGYTF.

CDR3 region: CASSPLQGSPYEQYF. As DNA, the CDR3 is TGTGCCAGCAGTCCACTACAGGGGTCCCCCTACGAGCAGTACTTC. This chain joins TRBV27 and TRBJ2-7; the match to TRBD1 covers 7 bases. Trimming removed 5 bases from V and 2 bases from J; junction bases left unmatched: 9. Germline V gene lookup returns CDR1 MNHEY and CDR2 SMNVEV (reference sequence). The CDR3 is 15 amino acids.

This chain uses TRBV4-1 with TRBJ2-7, with D perhaps TRBD2 (6 bases). The V end lost 3 bases, the J end lost 7 bases, and 13 bases lay between the germline ends. CDR1 MGHRA and CDR2 YSYEKL come from the germline V gene. CDR3 length: 13 amino acids. DNA for the CDR3: TGCGCCAGCAGCCAGACGAGGGCGGGGGAGCAGTACTTC. Its protein is CASSQTRAGEQYF.

This rearrangement joins TRBV10-3 to TRBJ2-2, with D unclear. The V gene's germline CDR1 is ENHRY and CDR2 SYGVKD. The V gene lost 2 bases and the J gene lost 7 bases, with 8 bases spanning the gap. This CDR3 has 13 residues. DNA for the CDR3: TGTGCCATCAGTGAGAATACGAGCGGGGAGCTGTTTTTT. This translates into CAISENTSGELFF.

This chain connects TRBV5-6 to TRBJ1-3, with TRBD1 matching 9 bases. With V trimmed by 1 base and J by 2 bases, 13 bases remained unmatched. The germline V gene has CDR1 SGHDT and CDR2 YYEEEE. The CDR3 spans 19 residues. The CDR3 region is CASSLLGAGTGHPGNTIYF. The DNA for the CDR3 is TGTGCCAGCAGCTTGTTGGGAGCCGGGACAGGGCATCCTGGAAACACCATATATTTT.

The CDR3 loop reads CASSLRAGDTQYF. The DNA for the CDR3 is TGCGCCAGCAGCTTGAGGGCAGGGGATACGCAGTATTTT. The chain recombines TRBV5-1 with TRBJ2-3; D possibly corresponds to TRBD1 (5 bases). CDR1 and CDR2 from the germline V gene are SGHRS and YFSETQ. Between the trimmed V and J ends, which lost 1 base and 6 bases, there was a span of 9 bases. The CDR3 is made up of 13 amino acids.

The gene calls are TRBV7-9 and TRBJ2-7; 12 nucleotides align to TRBD2. Germline CDR1 and CDR2: SEHNR and FQNEAQ (reference sequence). With 4 bases clipped from V and 7 bases from J, the junction kept 11 bases outside the gene matches. The CDR3 spans 16 residues. DNA of the CDR3: TGTGCCAGCAGCTCCACCGGACTAGCGGGACGAAAAGAGCAGTACTTC. This gives the protein CASSSTGLAGRKEQYF. The complete variable domain, with remaining parts taken from reference TRBV7-9 and TRBJ2-7, reads DTGVSQNPRHKITKRGQNVTFRCDPISEHNRLYWYRQTLGQGPEFLTYFQNEAQLEKSRLLSDRFSAERPKGSFSTLEIQRTEQGDSAMYLCASSSTGLAGRKEQYFGPGTRLTVT.

The chain carries TRBV11-2 and TRBJ1-1, with D tentatively TRBD1 (5 bases). CDR1 is SGHAT, CDR2 FQNNGV, per germline. CDR3 length: 12 amino acids. V gave up 6 bases and J gave up 5 bases, with 10 bases separating them. In DNA form, the CDR3 reads TGTGCCAGCAGGGTGGGGGGGACTGAAGCTTTCTTT. This translates into CASRVGGTEAFF.

The chain joins TRBV15 to TRBJ2-1, with TRBD2 as a possible D gene (7 bases). Germline CDR1 LNHNV, CDR2 YYDKDF (reference sequence). This CDR3 is 13 amino acids long. V shed 9 bases and J shed 1 base, with 10 bases lying between them. The CDR3 sequence is CATGGASYNEQFF. The CDR3 DNA follows: TGTGCCACGGGGGGGGCATCCTACAATGAGCAGTTCTTC.

This clone is categorized as medium-sized. This chain joins TRBV7-9 and TRBJ2-2, with D possibly being TRBD2 (6 bases). The CDR3 totals 16 residues. Germline CDR1 reads SEHNR; CDR2 reads FQNEAQ (reference sequence). V lost 8 bases and J 0 bases, leaving 16 bases between the germline ends. In nucleotides, the CDR3 is TGTGCCAGCGGAGGGTACGGTGAGGCGAACACCGGGGAGCTGTTTTTT. Protein sequence: CASGGYGEANTGELFF.

The rearrangement uses TRBV21-1 and TRBJ2-7; TRBD1, the table's D call, lacks a check against the DNA. TRBV21-1 is a listed pseudogene. CDR3 length: 15 amino acids. The CDR3 bases are TGTGCCAGCAGCAATACAGGGGGGTTGTCCTACGAGCAGTACTTC. It encodes CASSNTGGLSYEQYF.

In regard to this clone: An end of the junction differs from the germline gene, which may be a read error. This chain uses TRBV30 with TRBJ2-7, with TRBD1 matching 10 bases. The CDR3 has 14 amino acids. Germline values: CDR1 GTSNPN, CDR2 SVGIG (reference sequence). CDR3 residues: CAWSEDRGARGLGF. The DNA for the CDR3 is TGTGCCTGGAGTGAGGACAGGGGGGCACGGGGTTTGGGCTTC.

This sequence joins TRBV28 and TRBJ1-4; weak D call: TRBD1 (5 bases). The germline CDR1 and CDR2 sequences are MDHEN and SYDVKM. Trimming shortened V by 4 bases and J by 10 bases, and 22 bases separated the two germline ends. The CDR3 runs 16 residues. Written as DNA, the CDR3 is TGTGCCAGCAGTTCCAACCTCGCGGGGACTTGGGGAAAACTGTTTTTT. This sequence encodes CASSSNLAGTWGKLFF.

This clone was observed once. The J gene is TRBJ2-7, the V gene TRBV13; 9 bases agree with TRBD2. Looked up from germline, CDR1 is PRHDT and CDR2 is FYEKMQ (reference sequence). This CDR3 region has 15 residues. The J segment lost 7 bases and the V segment lost 1 base, leaving 8 bases of the junction unmatched. In DNA form, the CDR3 reads TGTGCCAGCAGCTTAGATGTTAGCGGGGGACTAGAGCAGTACTTC. Translation gives CASSLDVSGGLEQYF.

J is TRBJ1-5 and V is TRBV13, with a tentative D call TRBD1 (5 bases). V was shortened by 5 bases and J by 7 bases, with 9 bases between the two germline ends. This CDR3 is 12 amino acids long. Germline V lookup: CDR1 PRHDT, CDR2 FYEKMQ (reference sequence). The CDR3: CASSLRGQPQHF. The CDR3 DNA reads TGTGCCAGCAGCCTGCGGGGGCAGCCCCAGCATTTT. The full variable domain, in which reference TRBV13 and TRBJ1-5 provide the parts outside the CDR3, is AAGVIQSPRHLIKEKRETATLKCYPIPRHDTVYWYQQGPGQDPQFLISFYEKMQSDKGSIPDRFSAQQFSDYHSELNMSSLELGDSALYFCASSLRGQPQHFGDGTRLSIL.

The CDR3 reads CASSATVLQGSYGYTF. Here the CDR3 DNA reads TGTGCCAGCAGCGCGACCGTATTACAGGGCTCCTATGGCTACACCTTC. The chain has TRBV7-8 and TRBJ1-2; TRBD1 might be the D (6 bases). Germline CDR1 SGHVS, CDR2 FQNEAQ. This CDR3 region has 16 residues. Trimming removed 5 bases at V and 4 bases at J, with 20 bases between.

The chain uses TRBV7-8 and TRBJ1-5, with D possibly TRBD1 on 5 matching bases. Looked up from germline, CDR1 is SGHVS and CDR2 is FQNEAQ. The CDR3 is 17 amino acids. Trimming removed 2 bases from V and 0 bases from J, with 14 bases in between. CDR3 DNA: TGTGCCAGCAGCTTAACTGTTGGGGACTATAGCAATCAGCCCCAGCATTTT. Translated: CASSLTVGDYSNQPQHF.

The chain couples TRBV9 to TRBJ2-7, with 11 bases identical to TRBD2. Germline CDR1 is SGDLS and CDR2 is YYNGEE. The CDR3 contains 16 residues. Trimming removed 0 bases from V and 2 bases from J; junction bases left unmatched: 4. The CDR3 DNA reads as TGTGCCAGCAGCGTAGATTTAGCGGGAGGGACCTACGAGCAGTACTTC. It yields the protein CASSVDLAGGTYEQYF.

The chain recombines TRBV2 with TRBJ1-5; no clear D. The germline V gene encodes CDR1 SNHLY and CDR2 FYNNEI. V lost 1 base and J lost 5, with 15 bases in between. The CDR3 loop spans 16 amino acids. The CDR3 nucleotides are TGTGCCAGCAGTGAAGGCGGTCGTAGGAGGCATCAGCCCCAGCATTTT. This translates into CASSEGGRRRHQPQHF.

The chain joins TRBV28 to TRBJ1-1; maybe TRBD1 (5 bases). This CDR3 is 14 amino acids long. V was cut by 2 bases and J by 1 base, with 8 bases left in between. Germline CDR1 is MDHEN and CDR2 is SYDVKM. The CDR3 bases are TGTGCCAGCAGTTTAAGGGGCAGGAACACTGAAGCTTTCTTT. This codes for CASSLRGRNTEAFF.

The gene calls are TRBV2 and TRBJ1-4; D is ambiguous. With 6 bases removed from V and 7 bases from J, the gap between germline ends came to 15 bases. The CDR3 totals 14 residues. Germline lookup yields CDR1 SNHLY and CDR2 FYNNEI. The CDR3 spells CASSPNNIAEKLFF. CDR3 sequence (DNA): TGTGCCAGCAGCCCGAACAACATAGCTGAAAAACTGTTTTTT.

The chain links TRBV9 to TRBJ1-5; TRBD1 matches at 7 bases. Germline V lookup: CDR1 SGDLS, CDR2 YYNGEE. With V trimmed by 7 bases and J by 2 bases, 3 bases remained unmatched. The CDR3 spans 13 residues. The CDR3 DNA reads TGTGCCAGCGGGGGGACAGGCAATCAGCCCCAGCATTTT. Amino acids: CASGGTGNQPQHF. The full variable domain, rest sourced from reference TRBV9 and TRBJ1-5, is DSGVTQTPKHLITATGQRVTLRCSPRSGDLSVYWYQQSLDQGLQFLIQYYNGEERAKGNILERFSAQQFPDLHSELNLSSLELGDSALYFCASGGTGNQPQHFGDGTRLSIL.